Each of the 11 T cell receptor beta chains below was sequenced from the same sample in a study of T cells in women clearing cervical HPV infection. Only in-frame clones appear in the TCRdb table, and some are missing; sequencing was by immunoSEQ multiplex PCR. The sample totals 12,000 or so clones. The sample consisted of blood buffy coat. These receptor sequences come from a woman aged 18 to 75 with a cervical HPV16 infection that either progressed to CIN3+ or cleared (not recorded which).

Note on this clone: With the read ending 3 residues before the CDR3 end, the germline J gene is used to fill in that end. The chain couples TRBV2 to TRBJ2-7; D is unclear. The germline CDR1 and CDR2 sequences are SNHLY and FYNNEI. This CDR3 spans 14 amino acids. Trimming left V 3 bases short and J 2 bases short, with 11 bases between. The CDR3 loop is CASSDQHTTYEQYF. Partial CDR3 DNA: TGTGCCAGCAGTGATCAACATACAACCTACGAG.

As regards this clone: The read gets to within 3 residues of the CDR3 end, and the germline J gene fills in the rest. V and J are TRBV11-3 and TRBJ2-3; D not resolved. Germline V gene lookup returns CDR1 SGHNT and CDR2 YENEEA. CDR3 length equals 14 residues. Trimming cost V 4 bases and J 2 bases, with 10 bases left between them. CDR3: CASSSLRTTDTQYF. The CDR3 DNA, read in part, is TGTGCCAGCAGCTCCCTACGAACCACAGATACG.

Regarding this clone: From the germline J gene comes the end of the CDR3, since the read stops 3 residues before it. The chain couples TRBV7-2 to TRBJ1-4, with D possibly being TRBD1 (5 bases). The CDR3 sequence is 15 residues long. Germline V gene sequence: CDR1 SGHTA, CDR2 FQGNSA. Deletions cut 5 bases from V and 1 base from J, with 11 bases between. CDR3 bases read: TGTGCCAGCAGCCGGACTAGGGGAACTAATGAAAAA. It encodes CASSRTRGTNEK. The entire CDR3 protein is CASSRTRGTNEKLFF.

A note on this clone: Read sequence stops 3 residues before the CDR3 end, and the germline J gene provides the missing end. The V gene is TRBV18, the J gene TRBJ1-1; D ambiguous. The germline gives CDR1 KGHSH, CDR2 LQKENI. V was cut by 3 bases and J by 1 base, with 6 bases left in between. The CDR3 covers 13 residues. The DNA read from the CDR3 is TGTGCCAGCTCACCTCCGGGGAACACTGAA. Its protein is CASSPPGNTE. The entire CDR3 is CASSPPGNTEAFF.

As concerns this clone: Read coverage stops 3 residues before the CDR3 terminus; the germline J gene supplies the remainder. The chain recombines TRBV11-3 with TRBJ2-7; D not certain. The CDR3 covers 12 residues. The germline V gene encodes CDR1 SGHNT and CDR2 YENEEA. Trimming removed 5 bases at V and 5 bases at J, with 10 bases between. The CDR3 sequence is CASSINTHEQYF. The DNA read from the CDR3 is TGTGCCAGCAGCATCAACACCCACGAG.

The CDR3 reads CASSVLGGPTNEKLFF. Partial CDR3 DNA: TGTGCCAGCAGTGTCTTAGGCGGCCCAACTAATGAAAAA. This sequence joins TRBV2 and TRBJ1-4, with D unresolved. The read halts 3 residues ahead of the CDR3 end, with the missing end drawn from the germline J gene. Germline V CDR1 and CDR2: SNHLY, FYNNEI. The V end was cut by 4 bases, the J end by 0 bases, with 12 bases between. This CDR3 comprises 16 residues.

With respect to this clone: The read terminates 3 residues before the CDR3 end, so the remaining end is supplied by the germline J gene. The chain is built from TRBV5-4 and TRBJ2-1, with 10 nucleotides matching TRBD1. The CDR3 is 16 residues long. Germline V gives CDR1 SGHNT, CDR2 YYREEE (reference sequence). V shed 3 bases, J shed 6 bases, and the junction held 9 bases outside the gene matches. The sequenced part of the CDR3 DNA is TGTGCCAGCAGCTCCTCGGGACAGGGGAGGGTCAATGAG. Protein sequence: CASSSSGQGRVNE. Given in full, the CDR3 is CASSSSGQGRVNEQFF. The variable domain in full, with the rest retrieved from reference TRBV5-4 and TRBJ2-1, is ETGVTQSPTHLIKTRGQQVTLRCSSQSGHNTVSWYQQALGQGPQFIFQYYREEENGRGNFPPRFSGLQFPNYSSELNVNALELDDSALYLCASSSSGQGRVNEQFFGPGTRLTVL.

Remarks on this clone: The CDR3 end is not reached by the read, which stops 3 residues before it; the germline J gene fills it in. The chain uses TRBV15 and TRBJ2-1; D is undetermined. Per germline, CDR1 LNHNV and CDR2 YYDKDF (reference sequence). V shed 1 base and J shed 8 bases, with 12 bases lying between them. CDR3 length equals 14 residues. The CDR3 DNA, read in part, is TGTGCCACCAGCAGAGTTCTGGGCCGTGATGAG. Protein product: CATSRVLGRDE. The whole CDR3 sequence is CATSRVLGRDEQFF.

Concerning this clone itself: The CDR3 extends 3 residues past the end of the read, so its final part is completed from the germline J gene. The genes are TRBV5-1 and TRBJ2-5, with 10 positions matching TRBD1. J lost 3 bases, V lost 0 bases, and 5 bases had no gene match. The CDR3 spans 16 residues. Germline V gene sequence: CDR1 SGHRS, CDR2 YFSETQ. The sequenced CDR3 bases are TGCGCCAGCAGCTTGGGTGGGACAGGGGAAGAAGAGACC. Translation gives CASSLGGTGEEET. The whole CDR3 protein reads CASSLGGTGEEETQYF.

By frequency, this clone is medium-sized. The read terminates 3 residues before the CDR3 end, so the remaining end is supplied by the germline J gene. The chain couples TRBV30 to TRBJ1-4; D not certain. Deletions cut 4 bases from V and 7 bases from J, with 13 bases between. Germline CDR1 reads GTSNPN; CDR2 reads SVGIG (reference sequence). The CDR3 has 13 amino acids. The CDR3 region is CAWTPSSSEKLFF. The sequenced part of the CDR3 DNA is TGTGCCTGGACCCCCTCCTCTTCTGAAAAA.

Of note for this clone: With the read ending 3 residues before the CDR3 end, the germline J gene is used to fill in that end. The gene calls are TRBV5-1 and TRBJ1-1; tentative D call: TRBD1 (6 bases). V was trimmed by 2 bases and J by 6 bases, leaving 14 bases between them. The CDR3 runs to 14 residues. The germline V gene has CDR1 SGHRS and CDR2 YFSETQ. The CDR3 reads CASSFGGARPEAFF. The sequenced CDR3 bases are TGCGCCAGCAGCTTTGGGGGGGCTCGCCCTGAA.